This T cell receptor (beta chain) is drawn from a study of blood T cell repertoires in COVID-19. Study-level information: T cells, B-cell-depleted T cells, or PBMCs supplied cDNA or gDNA.

CDR3 length: 16 residues. V was clipped by 5 bases and J by 1 base; unmatched bases: 8. Germline CDR1 is LNHDA and CDR2 is SQIVND (reference sequence). Sequencing used immunoSEQ multiplex PCR; TCRdb keeps in-frame clones, though not all of them. The table has around 250,000 clones, 86% seen once. Specimen: peripheral blood. The receptor comes from a woman under 40 with active or convalescent COVID-19. This chain uses TRBV19 with TRBJ2-5, with 9 bases aligning to TRBD2. CDR3 amino acids: CASSHQVAGAQETQYF. The CDR3 DNA follows: TGTGCCAGTAGTCATCAAGTAGCGGGGGCCCAAGAGACCCAGTACTTC.